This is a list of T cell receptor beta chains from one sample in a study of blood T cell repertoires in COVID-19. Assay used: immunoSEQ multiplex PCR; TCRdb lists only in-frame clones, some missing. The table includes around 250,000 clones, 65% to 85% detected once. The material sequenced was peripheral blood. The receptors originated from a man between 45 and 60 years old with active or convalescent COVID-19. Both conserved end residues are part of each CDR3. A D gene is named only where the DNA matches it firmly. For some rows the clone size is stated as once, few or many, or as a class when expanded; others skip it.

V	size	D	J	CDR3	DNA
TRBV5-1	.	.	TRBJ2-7	CASSLGRLTYEQYF	TGCGCCAGCAGCTTGGGGCGACTTACCTACGAGCAGTACTTC
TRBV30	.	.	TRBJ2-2	CACPAGLTNTGELFF	TGTGCCTGCCCCGCGGGACTGACGAACACCGGGGAGCTGTTTTTT
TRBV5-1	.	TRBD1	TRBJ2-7	CASSLEGQAGYEQYF	TGCGCCAGCAGCTTGGAAGGACAGGCCGGCTACGAGCAGTACTTC
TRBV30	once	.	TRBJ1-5	CAWSVGGRGNQPQHF	TGTGCCTGGAGTGTAGGGGGACGGGGCAATCAGCCCCAGCATTTT
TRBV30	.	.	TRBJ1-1	CAWSAVVPGVAFF	TGTGCCTGGAGCGCCGTGGTCCCCGGGGTGGCTTTCTTT
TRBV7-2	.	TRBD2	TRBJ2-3	CASSLGLANTDTQYF	TGTGCCAGCAGCCTGGGACTAGCGAACACAGATACGCAGTATTTT
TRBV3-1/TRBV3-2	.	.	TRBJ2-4	CASSRPRQIIAKNIQYF	TGTGCCAGCAGCCGACCTCGACAGATTATAGCCAAAAACATTCAGTACTTC
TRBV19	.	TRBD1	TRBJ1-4	CASYDRGHATNEKLFF	TGTGCCAGTTACGACAGGGGACACGCAACTAATGAAAAACTGTTTTTT
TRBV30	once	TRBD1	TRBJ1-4	CAWSRTGGREKLFF	TGTGCCTGGAGTAGGACAGGGGGCCGTGAAAAACTGTTTTTT
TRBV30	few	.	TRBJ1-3	CAWSVRGGNTIYF	TGTGCCTGGAGTGTACGAGGTGGAAACACCATATATTTT
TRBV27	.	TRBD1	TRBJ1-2	CASRHRQGLYGYTF	TGTGCCAGCAGACATAGACAGGGCCTCTATGGCTACACCTTC
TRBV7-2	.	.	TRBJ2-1	CASSYGGPGNEQFF	TGTGCCAGCAGCTACGGGGGGCCCGGCAATGAGCAGTTCTTC
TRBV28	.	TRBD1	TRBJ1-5	CATRGAGGDQPQHF	TGTGCCACCCGGGGGGCAGGGGGCGATCAGCCCCAGCATTTT
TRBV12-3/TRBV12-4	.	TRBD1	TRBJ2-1	CASSGTVAREQFF	TGTGCCAGCAGCGGGACAGTGGCACGGGAGCAGTTCTTC
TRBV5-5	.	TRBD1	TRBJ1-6	CASSLDWTGRAPLHF	TGTGCCAGCAGCTTGGATTGGACAGGGAGGGCACCCCTCCACTTT
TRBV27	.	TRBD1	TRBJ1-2	CASSFLGDRANYGYTF	TGTGCCAGCAGTTTCCTGGGGGACAGGGCTAACTATGGCTACACCTTC
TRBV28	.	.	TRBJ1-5	CASSLNRRNQPQHF	TGTGCCAGCAGTTTAAACCGGAGAAATCAGCCCCAGCATTTT
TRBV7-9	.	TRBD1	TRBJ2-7	CASSLVGDRGQAQYF	TGTGCCAGCAGCTTAGTCGGGGACAGGGGGCAGGCGCAGTACTTC
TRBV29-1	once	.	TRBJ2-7	CSVVVARGPSSYEQYF	TGCAGCGTTGTGGTAGCTAGGGGTCCGAGCTCCTACGAGCAGTACTTC
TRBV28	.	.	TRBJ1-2	CASSSGQNYGYTF	TGTGCCAGCAGCTCGGGACAAAACTATGGCTACACCTTC
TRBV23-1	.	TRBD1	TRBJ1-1	CASSQSPGQEAFF	TGCGCCAGCAGTCAATCGCCGGGACAGGAGGCTTTCTTT
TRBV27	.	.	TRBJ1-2	CASSPNRGYRGYTF	TGTGCCAGCAGCCCTAACCGGGGTTATAGGGGCTACACCTTC
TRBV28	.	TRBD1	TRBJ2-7	CASSLGTELYEQYF	TGTGCCAGCAGTTTGGGGACAGAACTCTACGAGCAGTACTTC
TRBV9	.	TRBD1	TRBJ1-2	CASSAGGQGAFGHYGYTF	TGTGCCAGCAGCGCGGGGGGACAGGGGGCGTTTGGGCACTATGGCTACACCTTC
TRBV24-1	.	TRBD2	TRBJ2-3	CATMASGGPTDTQYF	TGTGCCACCATGGCTAGCGGGGGGCCCACAGATACGCAGTATTTT
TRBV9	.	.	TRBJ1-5	CASSYRGYSNQPQHF	TGTGCCAGCAGCTACCGCGGGTATAGCAATCAGCCCCAGCATTTT
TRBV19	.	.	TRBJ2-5	CASSIALAETQYF	TGTGCCAGTAGTATAGCACTAGCCGAGACCCAGTACTTC
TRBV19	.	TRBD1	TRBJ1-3	CASRKTGGNTIYF	TGTGCCAGTAGGAAGACAGGGGGAAACACCATATATTTT
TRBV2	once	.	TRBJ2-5	CASSDSGGYQETQYF	TGTGCCAGCAGTGATAGTGGGGGGTACCAAGAGACCCAGTACTTC
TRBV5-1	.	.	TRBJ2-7	CASSLVPTSSGEQYF	TGCGCCAGCAGCTTGGTGCCAACGTCCTCGGGCGAGCAGTACTTC
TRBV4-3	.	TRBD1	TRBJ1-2	CASSQVGRGLDGYTF	TGCGCCAGCAGCCAAGTCGGCAGGGGGCTGGATGGCTACACCTTC
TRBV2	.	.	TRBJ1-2	CASSAGIYGYTF	TGTGCCAGCAGTGCAGGGATCTATGGCTACACCTTC
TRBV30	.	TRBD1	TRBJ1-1	CAWGEKDRATTEAFF	TGTGCCTGGGGGGAGAAGGACAGGGCGACCACTGAAGCTTTCTTT
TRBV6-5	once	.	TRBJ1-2	CASRPSSAPPYGYTF	TGTGCCAGCAGGCCTTCAAGCGCTCCTCCCTATGGCTACACCTTC
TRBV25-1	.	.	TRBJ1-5	CASSDRGNQPQHF	TGTGCCAGCAGTGATAGAGGAAATCAGCCCCAGCATTTT
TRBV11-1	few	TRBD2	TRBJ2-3	CASSPSGLAVSDTQYF	TGTGCCAGCAGCCCATCGGGACTAGCGGTCTCAGATACGCAGTATTTT
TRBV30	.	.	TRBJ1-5	CAWSAGNSNQPQHF	TGTGCCTGGAGTGCCGGTAATAGCAATCAGCCCCAGCATTTT
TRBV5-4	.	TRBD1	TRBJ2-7	CASSPRPGQPYEQYF	TGTGCCAGCAGCCCTCGTCCGGGACAGCCCTACGAGCAGTACTTC
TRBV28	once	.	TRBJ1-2	CASHTGTIGYTF	TGTGCCAGCCATACCGGGACAATCGGCTACACCTTC
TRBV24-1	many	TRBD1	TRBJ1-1	CATSDLILDRATEAFF	TGTGCCACCAGTGATCTTATCCTGGACAGGGCCACTGAAGCTTTCTTT
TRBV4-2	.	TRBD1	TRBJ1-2	CASSQGTGGMEGYTF	TGTGCCAGCAGCCAGGGGACAGGGGGCATGGAGGGCTACACCTTC
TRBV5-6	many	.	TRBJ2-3	CASSLLETDTQYF	TGTGCCAGCAGCTTGCTAGAAACAGATACGCAGTATTTT
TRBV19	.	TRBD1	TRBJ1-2	CASSDPGQVYGYTF	TGTGCCAGTAGTGACCCGGGACAGGTCTATGGCTACACCTTC
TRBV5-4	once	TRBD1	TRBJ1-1	CASSNRGEAFF	TGTGCCAGCAGCAACAGGGGGGAAGCTTTCTTT